These 25 T cell receptor beta chains share one sample of origin, sequenced in a study of blood T cells in healthy people across ages. A second PCR of roughly 7 to 11 cycles used a sample-barcoded 5' primer and a J-beta primer mix. TCRdb reprocessed the 5' RACE reads with MiXCR, giving one entry per CDR3 protein. Of over 600,000 distinct CDR3 sequences in the sample, 35% to 50% were seen once. Sequencing used blood. The receptor set was obtained from a man older than 75 in good health.

This chain uses TRBV7-9 with TRBJ2-6, with D uncertain. V lost 5 bases and J lost 3, with 8 bases in between. CDR1 is SEHNR, CDR2 FQNEAQ, per germline (reference sequence). CDR3 size: 14 residues. CDR3 nucleotides: TGTGCCAGCAGCCAGGTGAATGGGGCCAACGTCCTGACTTTC. Translated, it gives CASSQVNGANVLTF.

V usage is TRBV4-1 and J usage is TRBJ2-4; D uncertain. The J call may be faulty, since TRBJ2-7 better matches the DNA end. Germline loops: CDR1 MGHRA, CDR2 YSYEKL. This CDR3 spans 14 amino acids. In nucleotides, the CDR3 is TGCGCCAGCAGCTATCAGGACGGAGCCTACGAGCAGTACTTC. Translation: CASSYQDGAYEQYF.

The chain is built from TRBV3-1 and TRBJ2-7; perhaps TRBD1 as D (6 bases). Between the trimmed V and J ends, which lost 11 bases and 3 bases, there was a span of 11 bases. The CDR3 length is 11 residues. Looked up from germline, CDR1 is LGHDT and CDR2 is YNNKEL (reference sequence). CDR3 in DNA: TGTGCCCCGAGGGACAACTACGAGCAGTACTTC. It encodes CAPRDNYEQYF.

This sequence joins TRBV20-1 and TRBJ1-6; 7 bases map to TRBD1. Germline V lookup: CDR1 DFQATT, CDR2 SNEGSKA (reference sequence). CDR3 size: 15 residues. Trimming removed 5 bases from V and 3 bases from J; junction bases left unmatched: 7. CDR3 DNA sequence: TGCAGTGCTGGTCGGACAGGAAACTATAATTCACCCCTCCACTTT. This codes for CSAGRTGNYNSPLHF.

This clonotype was seen at least ten times. The rearrangement uses TRBV7-2 and TRBJ2-5, with a possible D match to TRBD1 (5 bases). CDR3 length: 14 residues. Germline V gene sequence: CDR1 SGHTA, CDR2 FQGNSA. Trimming cost V 5 bases and J 5 bases, with 15 bases left between them. CDR3 coding DNA: TGTGCCAGCAGCCCCCCCCCAGGGTCGGAGACCCAGTACTTC. As protein: CASSPPPGSETQYF.

J is TRBJ2-1 and V is TRBV14; possible D gene TRBD1, 5 bases. The J call may be mistaken, given a closer DNA end match to TRBJ2-7. The V gene's germline CDR1 is SGHDN and CDR2 FVKESK. The CDR3 loop spans 16 amino acids. The CDR3 DNA reads as TGTGCCAGCAGCCAAGGACAGATAAGCTCCTACAATGAGCAGTACTTC. Translated: CASSQGQISSYNEQYF.

This clonotype showed up just a few times. In nucleotides, the CDR3 is TGTGCCAGCAGCGTAGATCTAGGCCTCGAGCAGTACTTC. Translating gives CASSVDLGLEQYF. The chain uses TRBV7-9 and TRBJ2-7; no clear D. The germline V gene has CDR1 SEHNR and CDR2 FQNEAQ (reference sequence). Trimming removed 5 bases at V and 6 bases at J, with 14 bases between. The CDR3 sequence is 13 residues long.

There are many counts of this clonotype. The V and J genes are TRBV7-9 and TRBJ1-2, with 7 bases aligning to TRBD1. In germline, CDR1 is SEHNR, CDR2 FQNEAQ (reference sequence). There are 14 residues in the CDR3. J was trimmed by 0 bases and V by 3 bases; bases with no gene match: 1. The chain's CDR3 is CASSFGTANYGYTF. As DNA, the CDR3 is TGTGCCAGCAGCTTTGGGACAGCTAACTATGGCTACACCTTC.

This chain uses TRBV7-8 with TRBJ2-3, with 11 bases aligning to TRBD2. Germline lookup yields CDR1 SGHVS and CDR2 FQNEAQ. The CDR3 loop spans 15 amino acids. V was clipped by 3 bases and J by 6 bases; unmatched bases: 5. The CDR3 bases are TGTGCCAGCAGCTTCTCCGGGACTAGCGGCGATACGCAGTATTTT. It yields the protein CASSFSGTSGDTQYF.

This clonotype was counted at least ten times. The chain carries TRBV29-1 and TRBJ2-3; D remains unclear. Germline V gene data show CDR1 as SQVTM and CDR2 as ANQGSEA. CDR3 length: 14 residues. V lost 2 bases and J 4 bases, leaving 13 bases between the germline ends. The CDR3 region has the DNA TGCAGCGTTGAACCATGGCTCGGTCCAGATACGCAGTATTTT. It encodes CSVEPWLGPDTQYF.

The chain employs TRBV7-9 and TRBJ2-1; either TRBD1 or TRBD2 may supply D (5 bases each). Per germline, CDR1 SEHNR and CDR2 FQNEAQ (reference sequence). This CDR3 is 21 amino acids long. Trimming shortened V by 1 base and J by 7 bases, and 32 bases separated the two germline ends. In DNA form, the CDR3 reads TGTGCCAGCAGCTTAGGACTTAGACGCGAACCGGGACCAGCGAGAATTAATGAGCAGTTCTTC. Residues: CASSLGLRREPGPARINEQFF.

The chain links TRBV20-1 to TRBJ2-3, with D uncertain. Germline V gene data show CDR1 as DFQATT and CDR2 as SNEGSKA (reference sequence). This CDR3 is built from 13 residues. Trimming shortened V by 6 bases and J by 6 bases, and 16 bases separated the two germline ends. The CDR3 sequence: CSALPEPWDTQYF. CDR3 bases: TGCAGTGCCCTCCCGGAACCATGGGATACGCAGTATTTT.

The CDR3 DNA reads as TGCAGTGCTAGAGATTTAGGCAGAGAACAATCCTACGGGCAGTACTTC. This encodes CSARDLGREQSYGQYF. The V call is TRBV20-1, the J call TRBJ2-4; D unclear. Germline V lookup: CDR1 DFQATT, CDR2 SNEGSKA (reference sequence). The CDR3 has 16 residues. Trimming took off 0 bases at V and 13 bases at J, with 25 bases between the two ends.

For this clonotype: Being one base from a much bigger clone, this may be a read error. The rearrangement joins TRBV15 to TRBJ1-4; D gene uncertain. V shed 0 bases and J shed 6 bases, with 14 bases lying between them. The CDR3 length is 16 residues. Germline V gene sequence: CDR1 LNHNV, CDR2 YYDKDF (reference sequence). CDR3: CATSRDRVVEDEKLFF. The CDR3 DNA follows: TGTGCCACCAGCAGAGATAGAGTGGTTGAGGATGAAAAACTGTTTTTT.

The gene calls are TRBV12-3 or TRBV12-4 and TRBJ2-1; tentatively, D is TRBD2 (7 bases). Trimming pared 7 bases from V and 7 bases from J, leaving 17 bases between. This CDR3 spans 14 amino acids. DNA of the CDR3: TGTGCCAGCAATTCGGGGGGCCGGGGTAATGAGCAGTTCTTC. This gives the protein CASNSGGRGNEQFF.

To note about this clonotype: A junction boundary mismatches the germline segment, possibly from a read error. The V call is TRBV12-3 or TRBV12-4, the J call TRBJ1-1; a weak D match, TRBD1 (5 bases). This CDR3 has 13 residues. The CDR3, as DNA: TGTGCCAGCGGAGGGGCAGGGAACCCTGAAGCTTTCTTT. Protein sequence: CASGGAGNPEAFF.

About this clonotype itself: Just one base apart from a much larger clone, this may be a read error. This chain uses TRBV7-2 with TRBJ2-3; D is perhaps TRBD1 (5 bases). The CDR3 loop spans 16 amino acids. Per the germline V gene, CDR1 is SGHTA and CDR2 is FQGNSA. CDR3 region: CASSLNQGTSTDTRYF. Written as DNA, the CDR3 is TGTGCCAGCAGCTTAAACCAGGGAACCAGCACAGATACGCGGTATTTT.

The genes are TRBV4-3 and TRBJ2-5; 8 bases agree with TRBD2. Germline V lookup: CDR1 LGHNA, CDR2 YSLEER. The CDR3 sequence is 19 residues long. V lost 0 bases, J lost 11 bases, and 23 bases stayed unmatched. The CDR3 reads CASSQEWVPLSGTYNEQYF. The CDR3 DNA follows: TGCGCCAGCAGCCAAGAATGGGTCCCGCTTAGCGGGACTTACAATGAGCAGTACTTC.

The V call is TRBV20-1, the J call TRBJ2-5, with D unclear. The V end lost 6 bases, the J end lost 5 bases, and 13 bases lay between the germline ends. The CDR3 sequence is 12 residues long. CDR1 is DFQATT, CDR2 SNEGSKA, per germline (reference sequence). The CDR3 DNA reads TGCAGTGCAAAGGAAGTCGGCGAGACCCAGTACTTC. Its protein product is CSAKEVGETQYF.

This clonotype is a singleton in its sample. The chain carries TRBV12-3 or TRBV12-4 and TRBJ2-7; either TRBD1 or TRBD2 may fit D (5 bases each). V was cut by 9 bases and J by 2 bases, with 11 bases left in between. This CDR3 is 12 amino acids long. CDR3 sequence reads: CASGGAAYEQYF. CDR3 nucleotide sequence: TGTGCCAGTGGGGGAGCGGCCTACGAGCAGTACTTC.

This clonotype was seen a handful of times. The chain recombines TRBV20-1 with TRBJ2-1; D may be TRBD1 or TRBD2 (5 bases each). Matching the DNA end better, TRBJ2-7 makes the J call doubtful. Germline V gives CDR1 DFQATT, CDR2 SNEGSKA (reference sequence). This CDR3 is built from 16 residues. The CDR3 region is CSAMGWGSQSYNEQYF. CDR3 sequence (DNA): TGCAGTGCCATGGGGTGGGGGAGCCAGTCCTACAATGAGCAGTACTTC.

Points on this clonotype: It may be a read error: a sequence one base away is much more abundant. In DNA form, the CDR3 reads TGTGCCAGCAGTGATGACAGTCTCTACGTGCAGTACTTC. This translates into CASSDDSLYVQYF. The chain couples TRBV2 to TRBJ2-5; tentative D call: TRBD1 (5 bases). V was shortened by 3 bases and J by 11 bases, with 16 bases between the two germline ends. This CDR3 comprises 13 residues. Germline CDR1 reads SNHLY; CDR2 reads FYNNEI.

The chain couples TRBV20-1 to TRBJ2-5; D not certain. The germline CDR1 and CDR2 sequences are DFQATT and SNEGSKA (reference sequence). This CDR3 is 13 amino acids long. With 6 bases removed from V and 6 bases from J, the gap between germline ends came to 17 bases. The CDR3 bases are TGCAGTGCCGTAGCTCCTACTCTGAAGACCCAGTACTTC. This gives the protein CSAVAPTLKTQYF.

This chain links TRBV7-2 with TRBJ2-1; 9 positions agree with TRBD2. The CDR3 runs to 16 residues. The junction had 9 bases not matched to a gene; V was cut back by 0 bases and J by 9 bases. Germline lookup yields CDR1 SGHTA and CDR2 FQGNSA. CDR3 nucleotides: TGTGCCAGCAGCTTAGCGATATTTAGCGGGAGCGGTGAGCAGTTCTTC. Its protein is CASSLAIFSGSGEQFF.

Regarding this clonotype: The junction differs from germline at one of its ends, possibly a read error. V is TRBV5-1 and J is TRBJ2-3; 7 bases are a match to TRBD2. This CDR3 region has 14 residues. Germline lookup yields CDR1 SGHRS and CDR2 YFSETQ. Written as DNA, the CDR3 is TGCGACAGCAGCTTGGGAGGGAGAGCAGATACGCAGTATTTT. It yields the protein CDSSLGGRADTQYF.